These 22 T cell receptor beta chains originate from one sample sequenced in a study of human T cells and chemical hapten exposure. The time point is: patch test 1, 2 weeks after DPC sensitization. Treatment meaning: therapeutic diphenylcyclopropenone sensitization with weekly scalp DPC. A single record per CDR3 protein comes from TCRdb applying MiXCR to the RACE reads. The sample contains 95,000 to 100,000 distinct CDR3 sequences, 12% of which appear only once. Source: whole blood, taken in connection with sensitization to the hapten diphenylcyclopropenone (DPC). The receptors stem from a woman aged 35 to 49 with alopecia areata. Some clones in this sample may be carry-over from other donors' samples.

Only a few counts were recorded for this clonotype. This rearrangement joins TRBV11-2 to TRBJ2-7; 7 bases map to TRBD1. V lost 3 bases to trimming and J lost 7 bases; unmatched junction nucleotides: 12. CDR3 length: 15 amino acids. Germline CDR1 reads SGHAT; CDR2 reads FQNNGV. The CDR3 here is CASSLPGQRFGEQYF. As DNA, the CDR3 is TGTGCCAGCAGCTTGCCGGGACAGAGGTTTGGGGAGCAGTACTTC.

Only a few counts were recorded for this clonotype. The chain carries TRBV24-1 and TRBJ2-1; 13 bases line up with TRBD2. Germline CDR1 KGHDR, CDR2 SFDVKD. This CDR3 has 17 amino acids. Trimming cost V 4 bases and J 6 bases; bases outside gene matches: 8. This CDR3 reads CATSENIGTSGTNEQFF. CDR3 coding DNA: TGTGCCACCAGTGAGAACATCGGGACTAGCGGGACCAATGAGCAGTTCTTC.

V and J are TRBV12-5 and TRBJ2-7, with D unclear. Germline V gene sequence: CDR1 LGHNT, CDR2 FRNRAP. This CDR3 spans 13 amino acids. V was trimmed by 2 bases and J by 5 bases, leaving 10 bases between them. The CDR3 sequence: CASGLPRVNEQYF. The CDR3 coding sequence is TGTGCTAGTGGTTTGCCCCGGGTGAACGAGCAGTACTTC.

The rearrangement uses TRBV6-2 or TRBV6-3 and TRBJ1-2; D gene unclear. Germline CDR1 is MNHEY and CDR2 is SVGEGT. CDR3 size: 13 residues. V lost 6 bases, J lost 0 bases, and 8 bases lay in between. As DNA, the CDR3 is TGTGCCAGCAGCCACACAACTAACTATGGCTACACCTTC. Translation: CASSHTTNYGYTF.

This clonotype was seen more than once but under ten times. The chain carries TRBV30 and TRBJ1-1; D not resolved. This CDR3 contains 14 residues. With 2 bases removed from V and 1 base from J, the gap between germline ends came to 11 bases. Germline V gene lookup returns CDR1 GTSNPN and CDR2 SVGIG (reference sequence). This CDR3 reads CAWSPKDQNTEAFF. The CDR3 nucleotides are TGTGCCTGGAGTCCCAAGGACCAGAACACTGAAGCTTTCTTT.

This clonotype came up many times. The chain joins TRBV3-1 to TRBJ2-2, with unresolved D. Trimming stripped 2 bases from V and 5 bases from J, with 6 bases between. CDR1 is LGHDT, CDR2 YNNKEL, per germline (reference sequence). The CDR3 is 13 residues long. Here the CDR3 DNA reads TGTGCCAGCAGCCAACGCGGAACCGGGGAGCTGTTTTTT. It specifies CASSQRGTGELFF.

This clonotype was picked up a small number of times. The chain has TRBV5-5 and TRBJ1-1; D is possibly TRBD1 (6 bases). V was clipped by 1 base and J by 7 bases, with 11 bases between them. The CDR3 loop spans 13 amino acids. Germline loops: CDR1 SGHKS, CDR2 YYEKEE (reference sequence). CDR3 amino acids: CASSLFWTVEAFF. CDR3 in DNA: TGTGCCAGCAGCTTGTTCTGGACAGTTGAAGCTTTCTTT. Combining the CDR3 with reference TRBV5-5 and TRBJ1-1 gives the whole variable domain DAGVTQSPTHLIKTRGQQVTLRCSPISGHKSVSWYQQVLGQGPQFIFQYYEKEERGRGNFPDRFSARQFPNYSSELNVNALLLGDSALYLCASSLFWTVEAFFGQGTRLTVV.

Only a few counts were recorded for this clonotype. The chain joins TRBV3-1 to TRBJ1-6, with D possibly matching TRBD1 (5 bases). Germline V lookup: CDR1 LGHDT, CDR2 YNNKEL (reference sequence). The CDR3 sequence is 14 residues long. Trimming cost V 1 base and J 10 bases, with 11 bases left between them. DNA of the CDR3: TGTGCCAGCAGCCAAGGGCAGGGTGGATCACCCCTCCACTTT. Its protein is CASSQGQGGSPLHF.

This clonotype appeared many times. V gene TRBV19 combines with J gene TRBJ2-2, with D uncertain. The CDR3 has 15 residues. The V gene's germline CDR1 is LNHDA and CDR2 SQIVND (reference sequence). The V and J ends lost 2 bases and 6 bases respectively, with 13 bases between them. The CDR3 loop is CASSINPPGSGELFF. The CDR3, as DNA: TGTGCCAGTAGTATAAATCCCCCCGGCTCCGGGGAGCTGTTTTTT.

In DNA, the CDR3 is TGTGCCAGCAGATCGGGACTAGCGGTAAATATAGAGCAGTTCTTC. Amino acid sequence: CASRSGLAVNIEQFF. The V and J genes are TRBV7-2 and TRBJ2-1; TRBD2 matches 11 bases. Unmatched junction bases numbered 11, after V lost 6 bases and J lost 10 bases. This CDR3 is built from 15 residues. Germline V gene data show CDR1 as SGHTA and CDR2 as FQGNSA.

This chain joins TRBV29-1 and TRBJ2-5; D might be TRBD1 (6 bases). V dropped 3 bases and J dropped 5 bases, with 10 bases sitting between them. This CDR3 comprises 12 residues. Germline lookup yields CDR1 SQVTM and CDR2 ANQGSEA. CDR3 region: CSVDNRAETQYF. The CDR3 nucleotides read TGCAGCGTTGATAACAGGGCGGAGACCCAGTACTTC.

This clonotype was observed a handful of times. The chain joins TRBV7-8 to TRBJ2-1, with TRBD2 matching over 12 bases. This CDR3 contains 14 residues. The junction had 3 bases not matched to a gene; V was cut back by 5 bases and J by 7 bases. CDR1 is SGHVS and CDR2 is FQNEAQ in the germline V gene. The CDR3 region has the DNA TGTGCCAGCAGCCAGACTAGCGGGAGTAATGAGCAGTTCTTC. Protein product: CASSQTSGSNEQFF.

This clonotype was seen ten or more times. The rearrangement links TRBV9 to TRBJ2-5; no clear D. Germline V gene sequence: CDR1 SGDLS, CDR2 YYNGEE. The CDR3 loop spans 13 amino acids. V lost 0 bases, J lost 2 bases, and 5 bases lay in between. DNA for the CDR3: TGTGCCAGCAGCGTAGCCAGACAAGAGACCCAGTACTTC. Amino acids: CASSVARQETQYF. The complete variable domain, with remaining parts taken from reference TRBV9 and TRBJ2-5, reads DSGVTQTPKHLITATGQRVTLRCSPRSGDLSVYWYQQSLDQGLQFLIQYYNGEERAKGNILERFSAQQFPDLHSELNLSSLELGDSALYFCASSVARQETQYFGPGTRLLVL.

This clonotype turned up a few times. The chain joins TRBV18 to TRBJ1-3; D gene unclear. The length of the CDR3 is 14 residues. The ends were cut back, 2 bases at V and 3 bases at J, with 8 bases in the middle. Germline CDR1 is KGHSH and CDR2 is LQKENI. The CDR3, as DNA: TGTGCCAGCTCACCAAGTCCGGTTGGAAACACCATATATTTT. Amino acids: CASSPSPVGNTIYF.

This clonotype has just a few counts. The chain employs TRBV28 and TRBJ2-7; perhaps TRBD1 as D (5 bases). V lost 11 bases, J lost 6 bases, and 17 bases lay in between. Germline-derived CDR1 and CDR2 are MDHEN and SYDVKM. CDR3 size: 12 residues. CDR3 sequence: CALQGSGAEQYF. In DNA, the CDR3 is TGTGCCCTCCAGGGCAGTGGTGCCGAGCAGTACTTC.

V and J are TRBV9 and TRBJ1-4; D gene ambiguous. V shed 3 bases and J shed 0 bases, with 6 bases lying between them. From germline, CDR1 is SGDLS and CDR2 YYNGEE. The CDR3 has 14 amino acids. The CDR3 region has the DNA TGTGCCAGCAGCGGACATGCAACTAATGAAAAACTGTTTTTT. Protein product: CASSGHATNEKLFF.

This clonotype was detected only a few times. V usage is TRBV25-1 and J usage is TRBJ2-3; D remains ambiguous. The ends were cut back, 3 bases at V and 4 bases at J, with 5 bases in the middle. CDR1 and CDR2 from the germline V gene are MGHDK and SYGVNS. The CDR3 runs to 12 residues. CDR3 sequence reads: CASSESADTQYF. The CDR3 coding sequence is TGTGCCAGCAGTGAGTCGGCAGATACGCAGTATTTT.

In this sample, this clonotype turned up many times. The chain employs TRBV4-3 and TRBJ2-7, with 10 bases matching TRBD2. J gave up 5 bases and V 0 bases, and 7 bases lay outside the gene matches. Germline CDR1 is LGHNA and CDR2 is YSLEER. The CDR3 contains 16 residues. The CDR3 region is CASSQDLASGSDEQYF. The CDR3 bases are TGCGCCAGCAGCCAAGATCTAGCTAGCGGGAGCGACGAGCAGTACTTC.

This clonotype was seen at least ten times. The chain employs TRBV4-1 and TRBJ1-3; a weak D match, TRBD1 (6 bases). V lost 1 base and J lost 4, with 11 bases in between. The germline gives CDR1 MGHRA, CDR2 YSYEKL. The CDR3 is 15 residues long. CDR3 sequence: CASSQVYRDGNTIYF. The CDR3 DNA sequence: TGCGCCAGCAGCCAAGTGTACAGGGACGGAAACACCATATATTTT.

This chain links TRBV12-3 or TRBV12-4 with TRBJ1-4; no clear D gene. CDR3 length: 12 residues. V lost 6 bases and J lost 7, with 9 bases in between. For the CDR3, the DNA is TGTGCCAGCAGCCCCCCCCGTGAAAAACTGTTTTTT. This sequence encodes CASSPPREKLFF.

The chain employs TRBV20-1 and TRBJ2-7; D ambiguous. V was trimmed by 3 bases and J by 1 base, leaving 10 bases between them. Germline V lookup: CDR1 DFQATT, CDR2 SNEGSKA (reference sequence). This CDR3 region has 13 residues. This chain's CDR3 is CSARSTKSYEQYF. CDR3 coding DNA: TGCAGTGCTAGGAGCACGAAATCCTACGAGCAGTACTTC.

The CDR3 nucleotides read TGCAGTGCTAGAGGAAGGGGTTCTGGCTACGAGCAGTACTTC. This gives the protein CSARGRGSGYEQYF. The chain is built from TRBV20-1 and TRBJ2-7; the D gene is possibly TRBD1 (5 bases). The CDR3 contains 14 residues. The V end was cut by 1 base, the J end by 3 bases, with 13 bases between. The germline V gene encodes CDR1 DFQATT and CDR2 SNEGSKA (reference sequence).